This TCR beta chain was sequenced for a study of graft-versus-host responses after intestinal transplantation. Across the study: The study gave all recipients anti-thymocyte globulin induction, then tacrolimus and steroids for approximately three years.

J gave up 3 bases and V 0 bases, and 3 bases lay outside the gene matches. The CDR3 runs to 15 residues. CDR1 and CDR2 (germline): SGDLS, YYNGEE. Study findings and constraints: The highest levels of circulating GvH clones went along with early declines in HvG clones after transplant. The authors found GvH clones in recipient marrow, some appearing first in ileum or blood.

Here immunoSEQ multiplex PCR was the method, and the copy in TCRdb shows in-frame clones only, minus some. The repertoire includes approximately 75,000 clones, approximately 96% of them detected once, and roughly 0.53% sits in the top ten. As to this clone: Its antigen is as yet unknown.

The V and J genes are TRBV9 and TRBJ1-5; the match to TRBD1 covers 7 bases. The TCR was taken from a human donor who received an intestinal transplant. The source was unstimulated CD8+ T cells sorted from spleen or lymph node cells, collected before intestinal transplant. The DNA for the CDR3 is TGTGCCAGCAGCGTAGGAGGGGGCCTCAATCAGCCCCAGCATTTT. Translated: CASSVGGGLNQPQHF.